Detailed here is one T cell receptor (beta chain). The antigen is undetermined. These data originate in a study of human T cells and chemical hapten exposure. Study-wide background: Diphenylcyclopropenone, dosed weekly to the scalp, was given to patients throughout the approximately 23-week study. The patients were mostly female; they had alopecia areata, totalis or universalis.

Time point specified: pre-sensitization, week 0. Specified treatment: therapeutic diphenylcyclopropenone sensitization with weekly scalp DPC. V was clipped by 7 bases and J by 4 bases; unmatched bases: 7. Germline V gene sequence: CDR1 MDHEN, CDR2 SYDVKM. There are 14 residues in the CDR3. Findings and limits, study-wide: PT1 expanded TCR counts and patch test score correlated positively.

From the RACE reads, TCRdb called clonotypes with MiXCR, one entry per CDR3 protein. The table records a few hundred thousand distinct CDR3 sequences, approximately 7.5% of them present only once. The sample consisted of whole blood, taken in connection with sensitization to the hapten diphenylcyclopropenone (DPC). The sequence came from a man aged 18 to 29 with alopecia areata. Some clones in this sample may be carry-over from other donors' samples. The rearrangement uses TRBV28 and TRBJ2-1, with 7 bases aligning to TRBD2. CDR3 DNA: TGTGCCAGCACCGGGACTACTAGTTACAATGAGCAGTTCTTC. Amino acids: CASTGTTSYNEQFF.